Sequencing of this T cell receptor (beta chain) was carried out in a study of PD-1 blockade in classical Hodgkin lymphoma. Study background: Nivolumab dosing for patients was 3 mg/kg, administered intravenously every 2 weeks.

About this clone: The antigen is not known.

No patient escaped relapse after autologous stem cell transplantation, and brentuximab vedotin exposure varied. Using immunoSEQ multiplex PCR, the repertoire was profiled, and TCRdb retains in-frame clones only, with some absent. The sample lists 24,000 or so clones; roughly 78% were seen once. General observations from the study: A significant rise in TCR diversity was seen by C4D1 for CD4+ cells but not for CD8+ cells.

CDR1 and CDR2 from the germline V gene are SQVTM and ANQGSEA. The CDR3 extends over 11 amino acids. V shed 7 bases, J shed 6 bases, and the junction held 5 bases outside the gene matches. The clonotype was recovered from a human donor with classical Hodgkin lymphoma. J is TRBJ1-2 and V is TRBV29-1; TRBD1 matches 7 bases. Sequenced here: peripheral blood mononuclear cells (PBMCs), sampled before the second cycle of nivolumab. For the CDR3, the DNA is TGCAGCGGAGACAGGGAGGATGGCTACACCTTC. Translation: CSGDREDGYTF. Using reference TRBV29-1 and TRBJ1-2 for the parts outside the CDR3, the full variable domain is SAVISQKPSRDICQRGTSLTIQCQVDSQVTMMFWYRQQPGQSLTLIATANQGSEATYESGFVIDKFPISRPNLTFSTLTVSNMSPEDSSIYLCSGDREDGYTFGSGTRLTVV.